The clone carrying this T cell receptor (beta chain) turned up a few times. Primers used in a second PCR of roughly 6 to 12 cycles were a sample-barcoded 5' primer and a J-beta primer mix. TCRdb redid the calling of the 5' RACE reads with MiXCR, one entry per CDR3 protein. Among roughly 1,500,000 distinct CDR3 sequences listed, roughly 32% were seen once. This sample is drawn from a study of blood T cells in healthy people across ages. Germline values: CDR1 SQVTM, CDR2 ANQGSEA. The CDR3 covers 15 residues. V lost 5 bases to trimming and J lost 3 bases; unmatched junction nucleotides: 11. The gene calls are TRBV29-1 and TRBJ2-7, with TRBD2 matching over 9 bases. This clonotype was obtained from a woman under 40 in good health. Sequenced material: blood. CDR3 sequence reads: CSVLSLLAGFYEQYF. The CDR3 nucleotides are TGCAGCGTTCTTTCTTTGCTAGCGGGATTCTACGAGCAGTACTTC.